The 9 T cell receptor beta chains presented below share a single source sample, sequenced in a study of blood T cells in healthy people across ages. Through a sample-barcoded 5' primer and a J-beta primer mix, a second PCR was run for about 6 to 11 cycles. TCRdb redid the calling of the 5' RACE reads with MiXCR, one entry per CDR3 protein. This sample carries 950,000 to 1,200,000 distinct CDR3 sequences, around two fifths of them seen once, and the ten largest clones take about an eighth. The sequenced sample was blood. The receptors shown here come from a man aged 18 to 29 in good health.

The table lists this clonotype with a few counts. J is TRBJ2-1 and V is TRBV4-2; 8 nucleotides agree with TRBD1. Per germline, CDR1 LGHNA and CDR2 YNFKEQ. CDR3 length: 15 residues. The ends lost 4 bases at V and 8 bases at J; junction bases unmatched: 10. As DNA, the CDR3 is TGTGCCAGCAGCCTTTACAGGGGGGATAACGATGAGCAGTTCTTC. Protein product: CASSLYRGDNDEQFF.

The CDR3 DNA follows: TGTGCCAGCAGCTTTGGGCAGCTCAGGACGTTTGAAGCTTTCTTT. This sequence encodes CASSFGQLRTFEAFF. This chain connects TRBV12-3 or TRBV12-4 to TRBJ1-1, with D unclear. The V end lost 6 bases, the J end lost 7 bases, and 21 bases lay between the germline ends. The CDR3 is 15 residues long.

The gene calls are TRBV2 and TRBJ1-4; D gene ambiguous. The CDR3 extends over 12 amino acids. The germline gives CDR1 SNHLY, CDR2 FYNNEI. Between the trimmed V and J ends, which lost 3 bases and 10 bases, there was a span of 9 bases. CDR3 sequence (DNA): TGTGCCAGCAGTGACAGAGGTAGAAAACTGTTTTTT. Residues: CASSDRGRKLFF.

This clonotype was seen a few times. The chain uses TRBV6-5 and TRBJ2-3, with D uncertain. Germline CDR1 MNHEY, CDR2 SVGAGI. Trimming took 2 bases from V and 6 from J, leaving 6 bases between them. The CDR3 is made up of 12 amino acids. CDR3 nucleotide sequence: TGTGCCAGCAGTTACGAAGGTGATACGCAGTATTTT. Translated, it gives CASSYEGDTQYF.

This clonotype was detected many times. This rearrangement joins TRBV4-1 to TRBJ2-3; TRBD1 aligns across 7 bases. Germline CDR1 is MGHRA and CDR2 is YSYEKL. The CDR3 covers 15 residues. The V gene end was trimmed by 3 bases and the J gene end by 4 bases; junction bases not matched to a gene: 7. CDR3 sequence (DNA): TGCGCCAGCAGCCATAGACAGGGAGATCCAGATACGCAGTATTTT. Translated, it gives CASSHRQGDPDTQYF.

The genes are TRBV20-1 and TRBJ2-1, with TRBD2 as a possible D gene (6 bases). The V end was cut by 4 bases, the J end by 2 bases, with 9 bases between. Germline values: CDR1 DFQATT, CDR2 SNEGSKA (reference sequence). CDR3 length: 13 amino acids. The CDR3 nucleotides read TGCAGTGCTAAGCGGGCCACCTACAATGAGCAGTTCTTC. It yields the protein CSAKRATYNEQFF.

V and J are TRBV20-1 and TRBJ2-3, with no clear D. Germline CDR1 and CDR2: DFQATT and SNEGSKA (reference sequence). The CDR3 totals 13 residues. Trimming shortened V by 4 bases and J by 6 bases, and 14 bases separated the two germline ends. The CDR3 protein is CSAIWIEQDTQYF. CDR3 nucleotide sequence: TGCAGTGCTATCTGGATAGAACAGGATACGCAGTATTTT.

The chain is built from TRBV15 and TRBJ1-5; maybe TRBD1 (5 bases). V dropped 0 bases and J dropped 1 base, with 7 bases sitting between them. The CDR3 has 15 amino acids. Looked up from germline, CDR1 is LNHNV and CDR2 is YYDKDF (reference sequence). CDR3 protein: CATSRDGASNQPQHF. CDR3 nucleotide sequence: TGTGCCACCAGCAGAGACGGGGCGAGCAATCAGCCCCAGCATTTT.

The chain recombines TRBV20-1 with TRBJ1-1; D not certain. V was clipped by 5 bases and J by 2 bases, with 24 bases between them. Germline lookup yields CDR1 DFQATT and CDR2 SNEGSKA (reference sequence). The CDR3 is made up of 17 amino acids. The CDR3 loop reads CSARAPQVSLINTEAFF. The CDR3 DNA reads as TGCAGTGCTCGCGCCCCTCAGGTGTCGCTCATTAACACTGAAGCTTTCTTT.